Below, 17 T cell receptor beta chains from the same sample are listed, as sequenced in a study of OX40 agonist ivuxolimab in advanced cancers. Profiling relied on immunoSEQ multiplex PCR, and the TCRdb table lists in-frame clones only, not all of them. The data show 55,000 to 70,000 clones, roughly four fifths seen once. Sequencing was performed on CD4+ or CD8+ T cells sorted from blood, taken in a trial of the OX40 agonist ivuxolimab. These receptors were taken from an adult with an advanced solid tumor such as melanoma, head and neck, liver or kidney cancer.

J is TRBJ2-4 and V is TRBV4-2; tentative D call: TRBD2 (6 bases). The V gene lost 4 bases and the J gene lost 5 bases, with 9 bases spanning the gap. Germline lookup yields CDR1 LGHNA and CDR2 YNFKEQ. The CDR3 length is 13 residues. The CDR3 coding sequence is TGTGCCAGCAGCCCAACGGGGGAAAACATTCAGTACTTC. Translating gives CASSPTGENIQYF.

This chain links TRBV19 with TRBJ2-5; perhaps TRBD1 as D (6 bases). CDR3 length: 15 residues. V lost 4 bases and J lost 4, with 16 bases in between. Germline-derived CDR1 and CDR2 are LNHDA and SQIVND (reference sequence). The DNA for the CDR3 is TGTGCCAGTAGTAAGACCCCCAGGGGCGGAGAGACCCAGTACTTC. Protein sequence: CASSKTPRGGETQYF.

This clone was counted a few times. The chain joins TRBV7-2 to TRBJ1-5; D gene uncertain. The length of the CDR3 is 12 residues. Deletions cut 5 bases from V and 2 bases from J, with 4 bases between. Germline V gene sequence: CDR1 SGHTA, CDR2 FQGNSA. Here the CDR3 reads CASSPGNQPQHF. CDR3 sequence (DNA): TGTGCCAGCAGCCCGGGCAATCAGCCCCAGCATTTT.

The chain is built from TRBV6-1 and TRBJ1-5; 8 bases align to TRBD1. After removal of 11 bases from V and 7 bases from J, the junction contained 10 bases not matched to a gene. Germline V lookup: CDR1 MNHNS, CDR2 SASEGT. The CDR3 has 13 amino acids. In DNA, the CDR3 is TGTGCCGCCGGCCCCTCAGGGGGCCAGCCCCAGCATTTT. Amino acid sequence: CAAGPSGGQPQHF.

This clone occurred a few times. The chain joins TRBV10-3 to TRBJ2-3, with D perhaps TRBD2 (6 bases). The CDR3 loop spans 18 amino acids. Germline lookup yields CDR1 ENHRY and CDR2 SYGVKD. This CDR3 reads CASGWGRGSRGSPDTQYF. DNA for the CDR3: TGTGCGTCCGGATGGGGAAGGGGTTCACGGGGGTCCCCAGATACGCAGTATTTT.

V is TRBV19 and J is TRBJ1-5; 7 nucleotides agree with TRBD1. Trimming cost V 6 bases and J 0 bases; bases outside gene matches: 8. The V gene's germline CDR1 is LNHDA and CDR2 SQIVND (reference sequence). The CDR3 is made up of 16 amino acids. The CDR3 DNA sequence: TGTGCCAGTAGCCTTCGACAGGGACTTAGCAATCAGCCCCAGCATTTT. Residues: CASSLRQGLSNQPQHF.

This clone came up a few times. The chain carries TRBV28 and TRBJ2-1; 8 bases are shared with TRBD2. The CDR3 has 14 residues. V was clipped by 7 bases and J by 9 bases; unmatched bases: 11. Germline CDR1 MDHEN, CDR2 SYDVKM. The CDR3 here is CASNRGGRLGEQFF. The CDR3 nucleotides read TGTGCCAGCAACCGGGGGGGCAGGCTGGGTGAGCAGTTCTTC.

This rearrangement joins TRBV7-6 to TRBJ2-3; 12 bases line up with TRBD2. The CDR3 contains 20 residues. Trimming removed 2 bases from V and 2 bases from J; junction bases left unmatched: 14. CDR1 is SGHVS, CDR2 FNYEAQ, per germline. The chain's CDR3 is CASSLLSDLLAGGPTDTQYF. The CDR3 DNA reads TGTGCCAGCAGCTTACTTTCAGATCTGCTAGCGGGGGGGCCCACAGATACGCAGTATTTT.

The V call is TRBV4-2, the J call TRBJ2-3; D is possibly TRBD2 (7 bases). V gave up 2 bases and J gave up 4 bases, with 16 bases separating them. Per the germline V gene, CDR1 is LGHNA and CDR2 is YNFKEQ. The CDR3 extends over 16 amino acids. The CDR3 DNA reads TGTGCCAGCAGCCAATTTTCCCTAGGGGGGGCAGATACGCAGTATTTT. It is translated as CASSQFSLGGADTQYF.

This clone was seen a few times. J is TRBJ2-7 and V is TRBV7-8; D may be TRBD2 (6 bases). In germline, CDR1 is SGHVS, CDR2 FQNEAQ. CDR3 length: 18 residues. V lost 2 bases to trimming and J lost 4 bases, with 24 bases between them. The CDR3 DNA reads as TGTGCCAGCAGCTTACGTACCAGGCTCGCGGGGCGAAAATACGAGCAGTACTTC. This translates into CASSLRTRLAGRKYEQYF. Full variable domain (outside the CDR3, taken from reference TRBV7-8 and TRBJ2-7): GAGVSQSPRYKVAKRGQDVALRCDPISGHVSLFWYQQALGQGPEFLTYFQNEAQLDKSGLPSDRFFAERPEGSVSTLKIQRTQQEDSAVYLCASSLRTRLAGRKYEQYFGPGTRLTVT.

Only one count was recorded for this clone. The chain carries TRBV5-1 and TRBJ2-5, with TRBD1 matching over 11 bases. Losses at the gene ends were 3 bases for V and 4 bases for J; bases not matched to a gene: 5. The CDR3 is 15 residues long. Germline V gene data show CDR1 as SGHRS and CDR2 as YFSETQ. The CDR3 region has the DNA TGCGCCAGCAGCTCCGGACAGGGGGCAAGAGAGACCCAGTACTTC. Translated: CASSSGQGARETQYF.

A few counts support this clone. The V gene is TRBV5-1, the J gene TRBJ2-1; unclear D gene. CDR1 and CDR2 (germline): SGHRS, YFSETQ. The CDR3 length is 14 residues. The ends were cut back, 0 bases at V and 5 bases at J, with 9 bases in the middle. For the CDR3, the DNA is TGCGCCAGCAGCTTGGACGGTTCTGACAATGAGCAGTTCTTC. Translating gives CASSLDGSDNEQFF.

The rearrangement links TRBV2 to TRBJ2-7; D is perhaps TRBD1 (6 bases). Germline CDR1 SNHLY, CDR2 FYNNEI. This CDR3 is built from 13 residues. V lost 2 bases and J lost 4, with 9 bases in between. The CDR3 nucleotides read TGTGCCAGCAGTGAATATAGGGGGTACGAGCAGTACTTC. This encodes CASSEYRGYEQYF.

The gene calls are TRBV4-3 and TRBJ2-3, with 9 bases aligning to TRBD2. J was trimmed by 4 bases and V by 2 bases; bases with no gene match: 7. This CDR3 contains 16 residues. The germline gives CDR1 LGHNA, CDR2 YSLEER. CDR3: CASSQTRGGRADTQYF. The CDR3 region has the DNA TGCGCCAGCAGCCAAACGCGGGGGGGCCGTGCAGATACGCAGTATTTT.

A few counts support this clone. This sequence joins TRBV7-2 and TRBJ1-4; 7 positions agree with TRBD1. The CDR3 loop spans 14 amino acids. The V and J ends lost 5 bases and 6 bases, in that order; junction bases with no gene match: 6. From germline, CDR1 is SGHTA and CDR2 FQGNSA. The CDR3 DNA reads TGTGCCAGCAGCCGGGGGACAGCTTATGAAAAACTGTTTTTT. This sequence encodes CASSRGTAYEKLFF.

The chain is built from TRBV5-4 and TRBJ1-5, with 7 bases that match TRBD1. From germline, CDR1 is SGHNT and CDR2 YYREEE (reference sequence). The CDR3 covers 13 residues. The ends lost 0 bases at V and 6 bases at J; junction bases unmatched: 0. CDR3 amino acids: CASSLAGGQPQHF. CDR3 coding DNA: TGTGCCAGCAGCTTGGCAGGGGGTCAGCCCCAGCATTTT. Supplemented by reference TRBV5-4 and TRBJ1-5, the full variable domain reads ETGVTQSPTHLIKTRGQQVTLRCSSQSGHNTVSWYQQALGQGPQFIFQYYREEENGRGNFPPRFSGLQFPNYSSELNVNALELDDSALYLCASSLAGGQPQHFGDGTRLSIL.

V gene TRBV6-5 combines with J gene TRBJ1-2; perhaps TRBD1 as D (6 bases). The CDR3 runs to 15 residues. The germline V gene encodes CDR1 MNHEY and CDR2 SVGAGI. V gave up 0 bases and J gave up 1 base, with 9 bases separating them. CDR3 region: CASSYSTQGNYGYTF. The CDR3 nucleotides read TGTGCCAGCAGTTACTCAACACAGGGTAACTATGGCTACACCTTC.